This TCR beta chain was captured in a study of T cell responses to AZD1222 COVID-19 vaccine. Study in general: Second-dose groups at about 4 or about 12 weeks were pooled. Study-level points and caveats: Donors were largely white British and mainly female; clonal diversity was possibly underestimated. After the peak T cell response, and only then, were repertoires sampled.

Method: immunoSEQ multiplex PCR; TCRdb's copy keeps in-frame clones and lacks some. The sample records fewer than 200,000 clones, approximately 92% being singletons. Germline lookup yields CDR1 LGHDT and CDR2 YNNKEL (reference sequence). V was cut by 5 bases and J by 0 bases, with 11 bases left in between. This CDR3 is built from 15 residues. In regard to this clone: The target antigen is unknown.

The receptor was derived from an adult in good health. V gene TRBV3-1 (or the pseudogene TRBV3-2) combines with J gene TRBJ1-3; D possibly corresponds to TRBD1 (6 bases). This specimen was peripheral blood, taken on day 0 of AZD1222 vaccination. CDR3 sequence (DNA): TGTGCCAGCAGCACAGGGCCTAACTCTGGAAACACCATATATTTT. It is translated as CASSTGPNSGNTIYF.